These 26 T cell receptor beta chains originate from one sample sequenced in a study of T cell responses to AZD1222 COVID-19 vaccine. Clones were read by immunoSEQ multiplex PCR, and TCRdb kept only the in-frame ones, dropping some. Of around 160,000 clones detected, about 93% appear once; the ten largest clones hold approximately 2%. The starting material was peripheral blood, obtained on day 0 of AZD1222 vaccination. The receptor source for this set is an adult in good health.

The chain has TRBV19 and TRBJ2-7, with 8 bases that match TRBD1. Per the germline V gene, CDR1 is LNHDA and CDR2 is SQIVND (reference sequence). V dropped 5 bases and J dropped 1; count of bases not matched to a gene: 7. The CDR3 runs 15 residues. In DNA form, the CDR3 reads TGTGCCAGTAGTTTCGGACAGGGTCCATCCTACGAGCAGTACTTC. It codes for CASSFGQGPSYEQYF.

The chain carries TRBV2 and TRBJ1-6; D remains unclear. The V and J ends lost 2 bases and 0 bases respectively, with 11 bases between them. CDR1 is SNHLY, CDR2 FYNNEI, per germline. The CDR3 sequence is 17 residues long. DNA of the CDR3: TGTGCCAGCAGTGAACGTTGGCAGAGCTCCTATAATTCACCCCTCCACTTT. Protein product: CASSERWQSSYNSPLHF.

The V gene is TRBV24-1, the J gene TRBJ2-1, with D perhaps TRBD2 (7 bases). CDR1 is KGHDR and CDR2 is SFDVKD in the germline V gene. This CDR3 spans 14 amino acids. The V end lost 4 bases, the J end lost 7 bases, and 13 bases lay between the germline ends. CDR3 DNA sequence: TGTGCCACCAGTGACCCCCGGGGGGCGAATGAGCAGTTCTTC. Its protein product is CATSDPRGANEQFF.

The rearrangement joins TRBV4-2 to TRBJ2-1; 11 positions match TRBD2. CDR1 is LGHNA and CDR2 is YNFKEQ in the germline V gene. The ends lost 3 bases at V and 1 base at J; junction bases unmatched: 14. The CDR3 covers 20 residues. The CDR3 coding sequence is TGTGCCAGCAGCCACACGACAGGGACTAGCGGAGCCGGATCCTACAATGAGCAGTTCTTC. Residues: CASSHTTGTSGAGSYNEQFF.

V usage is TRBV19 and J usage is TRBJ1-5; the match to TRBD1 covers 9 bases. J gave up 6 bases and V 3 bases, and 6 bases lay outside the gene matches. CDR3 length: 15 residues. Germline values: CDR1 LNHDA, CDR2 SQIVND (reference sequence). Here the CDR3 reads CASSMTGTGLQPQHF. The CDR3 DNA sequence: TGTGCCAGTAGTATGACCGGGACAGGGCTTCAGCCCCAGCATTTT.

This chain links TRBV6-5 with TRBJ1-4; 10 positions agree with TRBD1. V dropped 6 bases and J dropped 7; count of bases not matched to a gene: 5. The CDR3 spans 14 residues. Germline V lookup: CDR1 MNHEY, CDR2 SVGAGI. CDR3 nucleotides: TGTGCCAGCAGAACCGACAGGGGGCCTGAAAAACTGTTTTTT. Protein: CASRTDRGPEKLFF.

The chain's CDR3 is CATSETGLAGGPWEQYF. The CDR3 DNA reads as TGTGCCACCAGTGAAACGGGACTAGCGGGAGGGCCATGGGAGCAGTACTTC. The chain carries TRBV24-1 and TRBJ2-7; 16 bases are a match to TRBD2. The germline gives CDR1 KGHDR, CDR2 SFDVKD. Germline trimming cut 4 bases from V and 7 bases from J; bases unmatched to any gene: 9. The CDR3 loop spans 17 amino acids.

This clone was picked up one time. J is TRBJ2-7 and V is TRBV5-1; 8 bases map to TRBD1. The length of the CDR3 is 14 residues. V gave up 4 bases and J gave up 3 bases; unmatched junction bases: 6. Germline V CDR1 and CDR2: SGHRS, YFSETQ. DNA for the CDR3: TGCGCCAGCAGCCCCGGACAGGGCGGCTACGAGCAGTACTTC. It yields the protein CASSPGQGGYEQYF.

This clone showed up just once. Mismatch with germline at one junction end may stem from a read error. This chain connects TRBV5-6 to TRBJ1-1, with D unresolved. Germline V gives CDR1 SGHDT, CDR2 YYEEEE. CDR3 length: 13 amino acids. The CDR3 loop reads CASSMDRNAEAFF. The CDR3 region has the DNA TGTGCCAGCAGCATGGACCGGAACGCTGAAGCTTTCTTT.

The genes are TRBV7-9 and TRBJ2-3; 9 nucleotides align to TRBD1. There are 15 residues in the CDR3. Trimming at V came to 3 bases and at J to 5 bases, leaving 6 bases not matched to a gene. CDR1 is SEHNR, CDR2 FQNEAQ, per germline (reference sequence). Here the CDR3 DNA reads TGTGCCAGCAGCTTGAACAGGGGGCGCGGAGATACGCAGTATTTT. This translates into CASSLNRGRGDTQYF.

The chain couples TRBV5-1 to TRBJ2-7; TRBD1 matches 7 bases. Trimming at V came to 0 bases and at J to 4 bases, leaving 4 bases not matched to a gene. The CDR3 runs to 14 residues. Looked up from germline, CDR1 is SGHRS and CDR2 is YFSETQ. The CDR3 DNA is TGCGCCAGCAGCTTGGACGGGGACAGATACGAGCAGTACTTC. Its translation: CASSLDGDRYEQYF.

As for this clone: The same CDR3 is also encoded by other DNA sequences in this sample. The chain links TRBV9 to TRBJ1-1; unclear D gene. Germline V gene sequence: CDR1 SGDLS, CDR2 YYNGEE. This CDR3 comprises 13 residues. Trimming shortened V by 0 bases and J by 1 base, and 4 bases separated the two germline ends. CDR3 region: CASSVAGNTEAFF. In DNA, the CDR3 is TGTGCCAGCAGCGTAGCAGGGAACACTGAAGCTTTCTTT.

V gene TRBV18 combines with J gene TRBJ2-7, with 10 bases matching TRBD1. The germline CDR1 and CDR2 sequences are KGHSH and LQKENI. The trim removed 2 bases at V and 5 bases at J, leaving 3 bases unmatched. The CDR3 has 14 residues. The CDR3 DNA reads TGTGCCAGCTCACCATGGGACAGGGGAAACGAGCAGTACTTC. Protein product: CASSPWDRGNEQYF.

The chain couples TRBV30 to TRBJ1-2; D is undetermined. The CDR3 sequence is 12 residues long. Germline loops: CDR1 GTSNPN, CDR2 SVGIG (reference sequence). V was trimmed by 0 bases and J by 1 base, leaving 3 bases between them. The CDR3 protein is CAWSVDNYGYTF. As DNA, the CDR3 is TGTGCCTGGAGTGTAGATAACTATGGCTACACCTTC.

The chain couples TRBV5-1 to TRBJ2-3; D unresolved. Trimming shortened V by 0 bases and J by 0 bases, and 8 bases separated the two germline ends. Germline V gene data show CDR1 as SGHRS and CDR2 as YFSETQ. This CDR3 is built from 15 residues. DNA for the CDR3: TGCGCCAGCAGCTTGGATTCTTCCAGCACAGATACGCAGTATTTT. Amino acids: CASSLDSSSTDTQYF. The whole variable domain, filled in from reference TRBV5-1 and TRBJ2-3, reads KAGVTQTPRYLIKTRGQQVTLSCSPISGHRSVSWYQQTPGQGLQFLFEYFSETQRNKGNFPGRFSGRQFSNSRSEMNVSTLELGDSALYLCASSLDSSSTDTQYFGPGTRLTVL.

J is TRBJ1-1 and V is TRBV7-9; D is ambiguous. CDR3 size: 13 residues. Germline CDR1 and CDR2: SEHNR and FQNEAQ (reference sequence). The V end lost 1 base, the J end lost 5 bases, and 8 bases lay between the germline ends. CDR3 sequence reads: CASSLGGVTEAFF. The CDR3 nucleotides are TGTGCCAGCAGCTTAGGCGGGGTTACTGAAGCTTTCTTT.

The chain has TRBV19 and TRBJ1-1, with 8 bases matching TRBD1. The CDR3 loop spans 16 amino acids. V lost 3 bases to trimming and J lost 2 bases; unmatched junction nucleotides: 8. CDR1 LNHDA and CDR2 SQIVND come from the germline V gene (reference sequence). The CDR3 DNA is TGTGCCAGTAGTATGGACACCAGGGGGCCCAACACTGAAGCTTTCTTT. Translated, it gives CASSMDTRGPNTEAFF. The whole variable domain, remainder taken from reference TRBV19 and TRBJ1-1, is DGGITQSPKYLFRKEGQNVTLSCEQNLNHDAMYWYRQDPGQGLRLIYYSQIVNDFQKGDIAEGYSVSREKKESFPLTVTSAQKNPTAFYLCASSMDTRGPNTEAFFGQGTRLTVV.

The genes are TRBV5-6 and TRBJ1-6, with TRBD1 as a possible D gene (6 bases). The germline V gene encodes CDR1 SGHDT and CDR2 YYEEEE. With 1 base removed from V and 10 bases from J, the gap between germline ends came to 9 bases. The CDR3 runs to 13 residues. CDR3 sequence (DNA): TGTGCCAGCAGCTTGAGTGGGGGCTCACCCCTCCACTTT. Its translation is CASSLSGGSPLHF.

The genes are TRBV6-5 and TRBJ1-6; D uncertain. CDR1 and CDR2 from the germline V gene are MNHEY and SVGAGI. Trimming cost V 6 bases and J 0 bases, with 9 bases left between them. This CDR3 has 15 residues. The CDR3 coding sequence is TGTGCCAGCAGCTTACAGAGCTCCTATAATTCACCCCTCCACTTT. Translating it yields CASSLQSSYNSPLHF.

The chain is built from TRBV29-1 and TRBJ2-1; 8 nucleotides match TRBD1. CDR1 and CDR2 from the germline V gene are SQVTM and ANQGSEA. The length of the CDR3 is 14 residues. V was clipped by 4 bases and J by 6 bases; unmatched bases: 8. The CDR3 is CSVGPRQGSNEQFF. The CDR3 coding sequence is TGCAGCGTTGGACCTCGACAGGGGAGCAATGAGCAGTTCTTC.

This chain uses TRBV6-1 with TRBJ1-3, with D unclear. This CDR3 comprises 15 residues. V gave up 3 bases and J gave up 9 bases, with 18 bases separating them. Germline CDR1 is MNHNS and CDR2 is SASEGT. Here the CDR3 DNA reads TGTGCCAGCAGTGAGTCCCCCCGAAAGGAGAGCACCATATATTTT. It codes for CASSESPRKESTIYF.

V usage is TRBV7-2 and J usage is TRBJ2-7; D not resolved. The V gene lost 4 bases and the J gene lost 0 bases, with 7 bases spanning the gap. This CDR3 spans 13 amino acids. Germline CDR1 reads SGHTA; CDR2 reads FQGNSA. CDR3 residues: CASSSPGSYEQYF. CDR3 DNA: TGTGCCAGCAGCTCGCCGGGCTCCTACGAGCAGTACTTC.

The rearrangement links TRBV5-1 to TRBJ1-2; 8 nucleotides line up with TRBD1. Germline V gene data show CDR1 as SGHRS and CDR2 as YFSETQ. This CDR3 is 14 amino acids long. V trimming: 1 base; J trimming: 6 bases; junction bases outside the gene matches: 5. The CDR3 reads CASSLTDRVNGYTF. The CDR3 DNA reads as TGCGCCAGCAGCTTGACGGACAGGGTGAATGGCTACACCTTC.

The CDR3 protein is CASSRLAPGPDTQYF. In nucleotides, the CDR3 is TGTGCCAGCAGTCGACTAGCCCCCGGTCCAGATACGCAGTATTTT. This chain joins TRBV6-5 and TRBJ2-3, with 7 bases that match TRBD2. The CDR3 runs 15 residues. V shed 5 bases, J shed 4 bases, and the junction held 9 bases outside the gene matches. Germline V lookup: CDR1 MNHEY, CDR2 SVGAGI.

This chain joins TRBV2 and TRBJ1-4; 11 positions agree with TRBD1. Germline assignment: CDR1 SNHLY and CDR2 FYNNEI. The CDR3 totals 17 residues. The V and J ends lost 6 bases and 8 bases, in that order; junction bases with no gene match: 14. CDR3 sequence (DNA): TGTGCCAGCAGAGCCGGACAGGGGGCTGGAATGAACGAAAAACTGTTTTTT. It translates to CASRAGQGAGMNEKLFF.

The chain uses TRBV18 and TRBJ2-1; 9 nucleotides line up with TRBD1. The V segment lost 6 bases and the J segment 6 bases; nucleotides outside the gene matches: 9. CDR3 length: 15 residues. In germline, CDR1 is KGHSH, CDR2 LQKENI. CDR3 DNA: TGTGCCAGCTCCCCCGGGACAGGGATCGGCAATGAGCAGTTCTTC. This encodes CASSPGTGIGNEQFF.